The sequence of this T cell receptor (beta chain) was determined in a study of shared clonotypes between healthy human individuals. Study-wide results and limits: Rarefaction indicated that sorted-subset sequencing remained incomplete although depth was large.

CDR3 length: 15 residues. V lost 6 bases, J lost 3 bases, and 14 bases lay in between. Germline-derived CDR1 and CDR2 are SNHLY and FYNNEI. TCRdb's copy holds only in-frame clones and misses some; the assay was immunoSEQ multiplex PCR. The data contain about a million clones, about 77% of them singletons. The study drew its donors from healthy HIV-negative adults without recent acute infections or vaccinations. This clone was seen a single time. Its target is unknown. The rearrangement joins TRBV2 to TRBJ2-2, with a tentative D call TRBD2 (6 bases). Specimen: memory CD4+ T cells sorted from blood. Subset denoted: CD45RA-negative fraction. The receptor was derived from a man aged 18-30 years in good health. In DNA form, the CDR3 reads TGTGCCAGCAGATCCGCCGGGGGTCACACCGGGGAGCTGTTTTTT. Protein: CASRSAGGHTGELFF.